The clone carrying this T cell receptor (beta chain) occurred once. The sample originates from a study of T cell changes during pregnancy in multiple sclerosis. TCRdb keeps only in-frame clones here, not all; method: immunoSEQ multiplex PCR. Among about 69,000 clones, 70% to 90% were seen once, and the ten largest hold less than 3.5%. V was shortened by 7 bases and J by 8 bases, with 11 bases between the two germline ends. CDR1 is MGHDK, CDR2 SYGVNS, per germline. CDR3 length: 11 amino acids. The material sequenced was peripheral blood, taken before pregnancy. The chain uses TRBV25-1 and TRBJ1-1; the D is unclear. The sequence was obtained from a female donor with multiple sclerosis, enrolled in a pregnancy study. CDR3 amino acids: CASISVGEAFF. For the CDR3, the DNA is TGTGCCAGCATCTCGGTCGGGGAAGCTTTCTTT.